The 28 T cell receptor beta chains reported below all come from one sample, sequenced in a study of identical twins. Using its own MiXCR run on the 5' RACE reads, TCRdb lists one record per CDR3 protein. This sample yields under 1 million distinct CDR3 sequences, of which roughly an eighth are seen a single time; about 1.5% belongs to the top ten. This sample also appeared in a second study, on yellow fever vaccine responses in identical twins.

Sequenced sample: PBMCs. The receptors come from a woman under 30 in good health.

The gene calls are TRBV12-3 or TRBV12-4 and TRBJ2-1; TRBD2 matches 10 bases. The V segment lost 5 bases and the J segment 9 bases; nucleotides outside the gene matches: 7. The CDR3 totals 14 residues. The CDR3 protein is CASSHLAGEPEQFF. DNA for the CDR3: TGTGCCAGCAGTCACCTAGCGGGAGAGCCTGAGCAGTTCTTC.

V usage is TRBV7-3 and J usage is TRBJ2-7; 9 bases map to TRBD1. CDR3 size: 15 residues. Unmatched junction bases numbered 12, after V lost 6 bases and J lost 6 bases. Germline assignment: CDR1 SGHTA and CDR2 FQGTGA. CDR3 sequence reads: CASSKTGGAASEQYF. Here the CDR3 DNA reads TGTGCCAGCAGTAAGACAGGGGGAGCAGCAAGCGAGCAGTACTTC.

DNA for the CDR3: TGTGCCAGCAGCCCAAATCTAGCGTTGCAAGAGACCCAGTACTTC. It is translated as CASSPNLALQETQYF. J is TRBJ2-5 and V is TRBV7-9; a weak D match, TRBD2 (6 bases). This CDR3 has 15 amino acids. V lost 5 bases and J lost 2, with 15 bases in between. CDR1 is SEHNR, CDR2 FQNEAQ, per germline (reference sequence).

This clonotype appeared many times. CDR3 DNA: TGCGCCAGCAGCCCCCAATCGGGTCAAGGCTACACCTTC. Protein sequence: CASSPQSGQGYTF. The rearrangement links TRBV5-1 to TRBJ1-2; D not resolved. The V and J ends lost 4 bases and 8 bases respectively, with 15 bases between them. Germline V lookup: CDR1 SGHRS, CDR2 YFSETQ. The CDR3 consists of 13 residues.

V and J are TRBV20-1 and TRBJ1-2; D unclear. The CDR3 runs to 14 residues. The germline CDR1 and CDR2 sequences are DFQATT and SNEGSKA (reference sequence). The ends were cut back, 3 bases at V and 4 bases at J, with 15 bases in the middle. The CDR3 sequence: CSARVRNSAYGYTF. The CDR3 region has the DNA TGCAGTGCTAGGGTCCGAAATTCAGCCTATGGCTACACCTTC.

The chain joins TRBV12-5 to TRBJ2-1, with TRBD1 matching 11 bases. CDR3 length equals 13 residues. Germline-derived CDR1 and CDR2 are LGHNT and FRNRAP. Trimming cost V 5 bases and J 8 bases; bases outside gene matches: 2. CDR3 sequence (DNA): TGTGCTAGTGGTGGGGGACAGGGGGATGAGCAGTTCTTC. This translates into CASGGGQGDEQFF.

This clonotype was counted only a few times. The chain links TRBV12-5 to TRBJ2-3; D possibly uses TRBD1 or TRBD2 (5 bases each). Germline V CDR1 and CDR2: LGHNT, FRNRAP. Trimming removed 6 bases at V and 8 bases at J, with 15 bases between. This CDR3 has 13 residues. CDR3 DNA: TGTGCTAGTGGCCCGGGGTCCGGGACTACGCAGTATTTT. It yields the protein CASGPGSGTTQYF.

The rearrangement joins TRBV12-3 or TRBV12-4 to TRBJ2-1, with TRBD2 identical over 8 bases. The CDR3 sequence is 15 residues long. Losses at the gene ends were 6 bases for V and 3 bases for J; bases not matched to a gene: 7. The CDR3 spells CASRTGAGDYNEQFF. The CDR3 nucleotides read TGTGCCAGCAGAACTGGAGCGGGAGACTACAATGAGCAGTTCTTC.

The chain combines TRBV27 with TRBJ2-3, with 9 bases matching TRBD1. Unmatched junction bases numbered 1, after V lost 4 bases and J lost 5 bases. This CDR3 has 13 amino acids. The germline V gene encodes CDR1 MNHEY and CDR2 SMNVEV (reference sequence). CDR3 DNA sequence: TGTGCCAGCAGTTGGACAGGGGTAGATACGCAGTATTTT. Residues: CASSWTGVDTQYF.

In this sample, this clonotype turned up many times. The J gene is TRBJ2-2, the V gene TRBV7-7; D gene unclear. The CDR3 contains 13 residues. Trimming shortened V by 5 bases and J by 6 bases, and 10 bases separated the two germline ends. Germline assignment: CDR1 SSHAT and CDR2 FNYEAQ (reference sequence). Here the CDR3 DNA reads TGTGCCAGCAGCCCAACTCGGGCCGGGGAGCTGTTTTTT. Encoded protein: CASSPTRAGELFF.

The chain uses TRBV15 and TRBJ2-3, with D possibly being TRBD2 (6 bases). Per the germline V gene, CDR1 is LNHNV and CDR2 is YYDKDF (reference sequence). The CDR3 runs to 17 residues. V lost 0 bases and J 4 bases, leaving 17 bases between the germline ends. In nucleotides, the CDR3 is TGTGCCACCAGCAGAGATAAACTAGCAATATCCCCAGATACGCAGTATTTT. Protein product: CATSRDKLAISPDTQYF.

This clonotype occurred a few times. The chain carries TRBV19 and TRBJ2-5; D not resolved. There are 13 residues in the CDR3. Germline V gene sequence: CDR1 LNHDA, CDR2 SQIVND (reference sequence). The V gene lost 5 bases and the J gene lost 5 bases, with 12 bases spanning the gap. The CDR3 is CASSAEGQETQYF. The CDR3, as DNA: TGTGCCAGTAGTGCAGAAGGTCAGGAGACCCAGTACTTC.

The chain uses TRBV12-3 or TRBV12-4 and TRBJ2-5; TRBD2 aligns across 8 bases. V lost 6 bases, J lost 5 bases, and 5 bases stayed unmatched. The CDR3 runs to 13 residues. This chain's CDR3 is CASRPTSVETQYF. The CDR3 DNA follows: TGTGCCAGCAGGCCGACTAGCGTGGAGACCCAGTACTTC.

This chain joins TRBV28 and TRBJ2-5, with a possible D match to TRBD1 (5 bases). V was shortened by 4 bases and J by 4 bases, with 13 bases between the two germline ends. CDR1 MDHEN and CDR2 SYDVKM come from the germline V gene. The CDR3 has 14 residues. In nucleotides, the CDR3 is TGTGCCAGCAGTTACCATCAGGGCCGAGAGACCCAGTACTTC. Protein product: CASSYHQGRETQYF.

The chain links TRBV2 to TRBJ2-1, with 13 nucleotides matching TRBD2. V lost 5 bases to trimming and J lost 4 bases; unmatched junction nucleotides: 8. The length of the CDR3 is 17 residues. The germline gives CDR1 SNHLY, CDR2 FYNNEI. The CDR3 region has the DNA TGTGCCAGCAGTAGGGGACTAGCGGGACAAGTTTACAATGAGCAGTTCTTC. Translation: CASSRGLAGQVYNEQFF.

The table lists this clonotype with many counts. V usage is TRBV6-5 and J usage is TRBJ2-3; D may be TRBD1 (5 bases). This CDR3 comprises 12 residues. Trimming pared 5 bases from V and 4 bases from J, leaving 7 bases between. Germline CDR1 MNHEY, CDR2 SVGAGI. CDR3 DNA sequence: TGTGCCAGCAGTACAGGCTCAGATACGCAGTATTTT. It is translated as CASSTGSDTQYF.

The genes are TRBV4-1 and TRBJ1-1, with D perhaps TRBD1 (6 bases). Looked up from germline, CDR1 is MGHRA and CDR2 is YSYEKL. This CDR3 has 13 amino acids. Trimming took 2 bases from V and 6 from J, leaving 10 bases between them. The CDR3, as DNA: TGCGCCAGCAGCCAACAGGGGAGGGCTGAAGCTTTCTTT. Its protein product is CASSQQGRAEAFF.

This clonotype was picked up a small number of times. V is TRBV7-3 and J is TRBJ2-2, with D possibly being TRBD1 or TRBD2 (5 bases each). The germline V gene encodes CDR1 SGHTA and CDR2 FQGTGA. The CDR3 length is 16 residues. Trimming pared 4 bases from V and 5 bases from J, leaving 17 bases between. The CDR3 spells CASSYQPGPGTGELFF. DNA for the CDR3: TGTGCCAGCAGCTACCAACCGGGACCGGGGACCGGGGAGCTGTTTTTT.

This clonotype came up a few times. The chain links TRBV28 to TRBJ2-3, with D perhaps TRBD2 (7 bases). The CDR3 spans 16 residues. Trimming pared 6 bases from V and 2 bases from J, leaving 18 bases between. From germline, CDR1 is MDHEN and CDR2 SYDVKM. The CDR3 region has the DNA TGTGCCAGCAGGTCCAGGGCGGGGGCCAACACAGATACGCAGTATTTT. This sequence encodes CASRSRAGANTDTQYF.

V and J are TRBV27 and TRBJ1-1, with D perhaps matching TRBD1 (6 bases). This CDR3 region has 13 residues. Trimming shortened V by 7 bases and J by 3 bases, and 12 bases separated the two germline ends. Germline CDR1 reads MNHEY; CDR2 reads SMNVEV (reference sequence). CDR3 coding DNA: TGTGCCAGCACCAAAAGGGGGGACACTGAAGCTTTCTTT. It specifies CASTKRGDTEAFF.

V is TRBV5-1 and J is TRBJ2-2, with D perhaps matching TRBD1 (5 bases). The V end lost 3 bases, the J end lost 1 base, and 13 bases lay between the germline ends. Germline V gene data show CDR1 as SGHRS and CDR2 as YFSETQ. The CDR3 is made up of 16 amino acids. In nucleotides, the CDR3 is TGCGCCAGCAGCTGGACACTCCGCCAGAACACCGGGGAGCTGTTTTTT. Amino acids: CASSWTLRQNTGELFF.

The rearrangement joins TRBV7-9 to TRBJ2-1; TRBD1 might be the D (6 bases). CDR3 length: 14 residues. In germline, CDR1 is SEHNR, CDR2 FQNEAQ (reference sequence). Trimming pared 6 bases from V and 8 bases from J, leaving 17 bases between. CDR3 DNA: TGTGCCAGCAGAGGACCGGGACATACGGATGAGCAGTTCTTC. Its translation is CASRGPGHTDEQFF.

The chain employs TRBV5-1 and TRBJ2-1; tentatively, D is TRBD2 (5 bases). Germline CDR1 and CDR2: SGHRS and YFSETQ. Trimming took off 6 bases at V and 0 bases at J, with 7 bases between the two ends. The length of the CDR3 is 13 residues. The CDR3 region has the DNA TGCGCCAGCATTGGGAGCTCCTACAATGAGCAGTTCTTC. Its protein is CASIGSSYNEQFF.

The chain links TRBV14 to TRBJ2-1, with 7 bases that match TRBD2. From germline, CDR1 is SGHDN and CDR2 FVKESK. The junction had 11 bases not matched to a gene; V was cut back by 0 bases and J by 6 bases. CDR3 length equals 17 residues. Written as DNA, the CDR3 is TGTGCCAGCAGCCAAGAATCCCGGGCTAGCGGCTCCAATGAGCAGTTCTTC. The encoded protein is CASSQESRASGSNEQFF.

This clonotype has a handful of counts. This rearrangement joins TRBV10-1 to TRBJ1-3; TRBD1 matches at 7 bases. The CDR3 loop spans 15 amino acids. After removal of 7 bases from V and 0 bases from J, the junction contained 6 bases not matched to a gene. Per germline, CDR1 WNHNN and CDR2 SYGVQD (reference sequence). The DNA for the CDR3 is TGCGCCAGCACCGGCGGGGACAGCTCTGGAAACACCATATATTTT. This encodes CASTGGDSSGNTIYF.

This clonotype was counted a few times. The chain joins TRBV20-1 to TRBJ2-3; 10 bases match TRBD2. The germline V gene has CDR1 DFQATT and CDR2 SNEGSKA (reference sequence). This CDR3 has 15 residues. J gave up 5 bases and V 6 bases, and 11 bases lay outside the gene matches. The CDR3 region is CSALGASGSIDTQYF. As DNA, the CDR3 is TGCAGTGCCCTCGGGGCTAGCGGGAGTATAGATACGCAGTATTTT.

This clonotype was detected many times. This chain uses TRBV27 with TRBJ1-2; D gene unclear. CDR3 size: 14 residues. Germline V gene sequence: CDR1 MNHEY, CDR2 SMNVEV (reference sequence). V lost 4 bases and J lost 3, with 12 bases in between. The CDR3 here is CASSYSGRHYGYTF. The DNA for the CDR3 is TGTGCCAGCAGTTACTCCGGACGCCACTATGGCTACACCTTC.

The chain joins TRBV7-9 to TRBJ1-6; possibly TRBD1 for D (5 bases). The V and J ends lost 4 bases and 12 bases respectively, with 13 bases between them. From germline, CDR1 is SEHNR and CDR2 FQNEAQ (reference sequence). CDR3 length equals 13 residues. CDR3 sequence (DNA): TGTGCCAGCAGCTATGGTCCCACAGGACCCCTCCACTTT. It translates to CASSYGPTGPLHF.